The rows below give T cell receptor beta chains drawn from one sample of a study of CD8 T cells in Susac syndrome. TCRdb recomputed calls from the immunoSEQ multiplex PCR reads with MiXCR, one row per CDR3 protein. The sample consists of about 83,000 distinct CDR3 sequences, 90% to 97% of them appearing once. Sample: CD8+ T cells from PBMCs. All receptors derive from a human donor with Susac syndrome. CDR3s include the opening cysteine and the closing phenylalanine or tryptophan. A D gene is named only where the DNA matches it firmly. Where a row states a size, it is once, few, many or the class of an expanded clone; other rows omit it.

d_gene: -; abundance: once; len: 14; j_gene: TRBJ2-1; v_gene: TRBV7-2; CDR3aa: CASTPGTAYNEQFF; CDR3nt: TGTGCCAGCACCCCGGGAACGGCTTACAATGAGCAGTTCTTC
d_gene: -; abundance: -; len: 12; j_gene: TRBJ1-4; v_gene: TRBV30; CDR3aa: CAWSSQGDKLFF; CDR3nt: TGTGCCTGGAGTTCCCAAGGGGACAAACTGTTTTTT
d_gene: -; abundance: -; len: 14; j_gene: TRBJ2-6; v_gene: TRBV11-3; CDR3aa: CVRSMGSGANVLTF; CDR3nt: TGTGTCAGATCCATGGGCTCTGGGGCCAACGTCCTGACTTTC
d_gene: -; abundance: -; len: 13; j_gene: TRBJ2-5; v_gene: TRBV25-1; CDR3aa: CASSEGSQETQYF; CDR3nt: TGTGCCAGCAGTGAGGGATCACAAGAGACCCAGTACTTC
d_gene: -; abundance: -; len: 14; j_gene: TRBJ1-2; v_gene: TRBV5-6; CDR3aa: CASSLPAAQRGYTF; CDR3nt: TGTGCCAGCAGCCTCCCCGCGGCGCAGAGGGGCTACACCTTC
d_gene: -; abundance: -; len: 15; j_gene: TRBJ2-2; v_gene: TRBV29-1; CDR3aa: CSAWEIRRGTGELFF; CDR3nt: TGCAGCGCTTGGGAAATAAGGAGAGGCACCGGGGAGCTGTTTTTT
d_gene: -; abundance: -; len: 14; j_gene: TRBJ2-5; v_gene: TRBV12-3/TRBV12-4; CDR3aa: CASNTEEGQETQYF; CDR3nt: TGTGCCAGCAACACCGAGGAGGGCCAAGAGACCCAGTACTTC
d_gene: TRBD1; abundance: -; len: 15; j_gene: TRBJ1-5; v_gene: TRBV20-1; CDR3aa: CSARTTRTGVQPQHF; CDR3nt: TGCAGTGCTAGGACCACCCGGACAGGGGTCCAGCCCCAGCATTTT
d_gene: -; abundance: -; len: 15; j_gene: TRBJ2-3; v_gene: TRBV14; CDR3aa: CASSQARAETDTQYF; CDR3nt: TGTGCCAGCAGCCAAGCCCGGGCCGAAACAGATACGCAGTATTTT
d_gene: -; abundance: -; len: 11; j_gene: TRBJ1-5; v_gene: TRBV6-6; CDR3aa: CASSSTSSQHF; CDR3nt: TGTGCCAGCAGTTCTACCTCGTCCCAGCATTTT
d_gene: -; abundance: -; len: 13; j_gene: TRBJ1-4; v_gene: TRBV29-1; CDR3aa: CSVLDPTNEKLFF; CDR3nt: TGCAGCGTTTTGGACCCAACTAATGAAAAACTGTTTTTT
d_gene: -; abundance: -; len: 11; j_gene: TRBJ2-1; v_gene: TRBV7-9; CDR3aa: CASSPLPEQFF; CDR3nt: TGTGCCAGCAGCCCGCTCCCTGAGCAGTTCTTC
d_gene: -; abundance: -; len: 13; j_gene: TRBJ1-1; v_gene: TRBV20-1; CDR3aa: CSARGYADTEAFF; CDR3nt: TGCAGTGCTAGGGGGTACGCGGACACTGAAGCTTTCTTT
d_gene: TRBD1; abundance: -; len: 14; j_gene: TRBJ1-2; v_gene: TRBV2; CDR3aa: CASSEATGSYGYTF; CDR3nt: TGTGCCAGCAGTGAAGCGACAGGGTCCTATGGCTACACCTTC
d_gene: TRBD1; abundance: -; len: 13; j_gene: TRBJ2-1; v_gene: TRBV2; CDR3aa: CASMGQGKNEQFF; CDR3nt: TGTGCCAGCATGGGACAGGGCAAGAATGAGCAGTTCTTC
d_gene: -; abundance: -; len: 14; j_gene: TRBJ2-5; v_gene: TRBV7-9; CDR3aa: CASSPIRHPETQYF; CDR3nt: TGTGCCAGCAGCCCTATTAGGCACCCGGAGACCCAGTACTTC
d_gene: -; abundance: -; len: 11; j_gene: TRBJ2-1; v_gene: TRBV20-1; CDR3aa: CSVEGLLEQFF; CDR3nt: TGCAGTGTGGAGGGCTTACTAGAGCAGTTCTTC
d_gene: -; abundance: once; len: 15; j_gene: TRBJ2-5; v_gene: TRBV7-9; CDR3aa: CASSRPAGPQETQYF; CDR3nt: TGTGCCAGCAGCCGACCTGCAGGCCCCCAAGAGACCCAGTACTTC
d_gene: -; abundance: -; len: 14; j_gene: TRBJ2-7; v_gene: TRBV9; CDR3aa: CASSVGVGGYEQYF; CDR3nt: TGTGCCAGCAGCGTAGGGGTAGGGGGCTACGAGCAGTACTTC
d_gene: -; abundance: -; len: 12; j_gene: TRBJ2-1; v_gene: TRBV6-2/TRBV6-3; CDR3aa: CASSYPDSEQFF; CDR3nt: TGTGCCAGCAGTTACCCGGACAGCGAGCAGTTCTTC
d_gene: TRBD1; abundance: -; len: 14; j_gene: TRBJ1-5; v_gene: TRBV7-9; CDR3aa: CASSPSTGDQPQHF; CDR3nt: TGTGCCAGCAGCCCCTCGACAGGGGATCAGCCCCAGCATTTT
d_gene: -; abundance: -; len: 13; j_gene: TRBJ1-1; v_gene: TRBV12-5; CDR3aa: CASGGQGGTEAFF; CDR3nt: TGTGCTAGTGGTGGACAAGGGGGTACTGAAGCTTTCTTT
d_gene: -; abundance: once; len: 15; j_gene: TRBJ1-2; v_gene: TRBV14; CDR3aa: CASSASGGTNYGYTF; CDR3nt: TGTGCCAGCAGCGCAAGCGGGGGCACTAACTATGGCTACACCTTC
d_gene: TRBD1; abundance: -; len: 16; j_gene: TRBJ2-6; v_gene: TRBV9; CDR3aa: CASTPTGAAGANVLTF; CDR3nt: TGTGCCAGCACCCCGACAGGGGCAGCTGGGGCCAACGTCCTGACTTTC
d_gene: TRBD2; abundance: -; len: 14; j_gene: TRBJ2-3; v_gene: TRBV12-3/TRBV12-4; CDR3aa: CASSSRTSSDTQYF; CDR3nt: TGTGCCAGCAGTTCCCGGACTAGCTCAGATACGCAGTATTTT
d_gene: -; abundance: -; len: 14; j_gene: TRBJ1-4; v_gene: TRBV7-8; CDR3aa: CASSLALRGEKLFF; CDR3nt: TGTGCCAGCAGCTTAGCGTTACGGGGTGAAAAACTGTTTTTT
d_gene: TRBD2; abundance: -; len: 14; j_gene: TRBJ2-7; v_gene: TRBV5-1; CDR3aa: CASSLAGDGYEQYF; CDR3nt: TGCGCCAGCAGCTTAGCGGGAGACGGCTACGAGCAGTACTTC
d_gene: -; abundance: -; len: 17; j_gene: TRBJ2-6; v_gene: TRBV19; CDR3aa: CASSIRDSFSGANVLTF; CDR3nt: TGTGCCAGTAGTATACGGGACTCTTTCTCTGGGGCCAACGTCCTGACTTTC
d_gene: TRBD2; abundance: -; len: 18; j_gene: TRBJ2-1; v_gene: TRBV5-6; CDR3aa: CASSPAGTSGRAYNEQFF; CDR3nt: TGTGCCAGCAGCCCGGCCGGGACTAGCGGGAGGGCCTACAATGAGCAGTTCTTC
d_gene: -; abundance: -; len: 13; j_gene: TRBJ1-1; v_gene: TRBV25-1; CDR3aa: CASSEVRNTEAFF; CDR3nt: TGTGCCAGCAGTGAGGTGAGGAACACTGAAGCTTTCTTT
d_gene: TRBD2; abundance: -; len: 16; j_gene: TRBJ2-5; v_gene: TRBV13; CDR3aa: CASSSLAGGPGETQYF; CDR3nt: TGTGCCAGCAGCTCCCTAGCGGGAGGGCCGGGGGAGACCCAGTACTTC
d_gene: -; abundance: -; len: 11; j_gene: TRBJ1-1; v_gene: TRBV7-9; CDR3aa: CASGSGAEAFF; CDR3nt: TGTGCCAGCGGCTCAGGAGCTGAAGCTTTCTTT
d_gene: TRBD2; abundance: -; len: 15; j_gene: TRBJ2-1; v_gene: TRBV15; CDR3aa: CATSRGTSGSYEQFF; CDR3nt: TGTGCCACCAGCAGAGGGACTAGCGGGAGTTATGAGCAGTTCTTC
d_gene: TRBD1; abundance: -; len: 15; j_gene: TRBJ1-5; v_gene: TRBV19; CDR3aa: CASGTDTYSNQPQHF; CDR3nt: TGTGCCAGTGGGACAGATACTTATAGCAATCAGCCCCAGCATTTT
d_gene: -; abundance: -; len: 13; j_gene: TRBJ1-1; v_gene: TRBV11-3; CDR3aa: CASSFTGRTEAFF; CDR3nt: TGTGCCAGCAGCTTTACAGGGAGGACTGAAGCTTTCTTT
d_gene: -; abundance: -; len: 14; j_gene: TRBJ2-3; v_gene: TRBV9; CDR3aa: CASSVGRGTDTQYF; CDR3nt: TGTGCCAGCAGCGTGGGCAGGGGAACAGATACGCAGTATTTT
d_gene: -; abundance: -; len: 14; j_gene: TRBJ1-2; v_gene: TRBV7-9; CDR3aa: CASSPPARQFDYTF; CDR3nt: TGTGCCAGCAGCCCCCCGGCTCGGCAGTTCGACTACACCTTC
d_gene: TRBD2; abundance: -; len: 16; j_gene: TRBJ2-3; v_gene: TRBV9; CDR3aa: CASGLTLAGESDTQYF; CDR3nt: TGTGCCAGCGGACTCACTTTGGCGGGAGAGTCAGATACGCAGTATTTT
d_gene: -; abundance: -; len: 14; j_gene: TRBJ2-5; v_gene: TRBV3-1; CDR3aa: CASRSNGGRETQYF; CDR3nt: TGTGCCAGCAGATCAAATGGAGGGCGAGAGACCCAGTACTTC
d_gene: -; abundance: -; len: 12; j_gene: TRBJ1-1; v_gene: TRBV12-3/TRBV12-4; CDR3aa: CASSLGRAEAFF; CDR3nt: TGTGCCAGCAGTTTGGGGAGGGCTGAAGCTTTCTTT
d_gene: TRBD2; abundance: once; len: 17; j_gene: TRBJ2-1; v_gene: TRBV6-5; CDR3aa: CASSYSKQRGSNNEQFF; CDR3nt: TGTGCCAGCAGTTACTCGAAACAGCGGGGGAGTAACAATGAGCAGTTCTTC
d_gene: -; abundance: -; len: 13; j_gene: TRBJ2-1; v_gene: TRBV6-2/TRBV6-3; CDR3aa: CASSYGGGNEQFF; CDR3nt: TGTGCCAGCAGTTACGGTGGCGGCAATGAGCAGTTCTTC
d_gene: -; abundance: -; len: 15; j_gene: TRBJ1-2; v_gene: TRBV29-1; CDR3aa: CSVEDRTGVNYGYTF; CDR3nt: TGCAGCGTTGAAGATCGCACAGGTGTTAACTATGGCTACACCTTC
d_gene: TRBD2; abundance: -; len: 18; j_gene: TRBJ2-1; v_gene: TRBV7-6; CDR3aa: CASSLVPSGSSSYNEQFF; CDR3nt: TGTGCCAGCAGCTTGGTTCCTAGCGGGTCAAGCTCCTACAATGAGCAGTTCTTC
d_gene: TRBD2; abundance: -; len: 17; j_gene: TRBJ2-7; v_gene: TRBV3-1; CDR3aa: CASSLISTSGRTVEQYF; CDR3nt: TGTGCCAGCAGCCTAATATCGACTAGCGGGAGGACGGTCGAGCAGTACTTC
d_gene: -; abundance: -; len: 15; j_gene: TRBJ2-4; v_gene: TRBV20-1; CDR3aa: CSARDLTGTGNIQYF; CDR3nt: TGCAGTGCTAGAGATCTCACAGGGACGGGCAACATTCAGTACTTC
d_gene: -; abundance: -; len: 13; j_gene: TRBJ2-1; v_gene: TRBV27; CDR3aa: CASSSTEGNEQFF; CDR3nt: TGTGCCAGCAGTTCCACCGAGGGCAATGAGCAGTTCTTC
d_gene: -; abundance: -; len: 16; j_gene: TRBJ2-5; v_gene: TRBV7-9; CDR3aa: CASSLWSIDGLETQYF; CDR3nt: TGTGCCAGCAGCTTATGGTCCATCGATGGGTTGGAGACCCAGTACTTC
d_gene: -; abundance: -; len: 19; j_gene: TRBJ1-1; v_gene: TRBV9; CDR3aa: CASSVATQDILTGDTEAFF; CDR3nt: TGTGCCAGCAGCGTAGCTACCCAAGACATCCTCACTGGGGACACTGAAGCTTTCTTT
d_gene: TRBD2; abundance: -; len: 15; j_gene: TRBJ2-6; v_gene: TRBV20-1; CDR3aa: CSARGLALGANVLTF; CDR3nt: TGCAGTGCTAGGGGACTAGCGCTAGGGGCCAACGTCCTGACTTTC
d_gene: TRBD2; abundance: -; len: 15; j_gene: TRBJ2-7; v_gene: TRBV5-1; CDR3aa: CASSYDLAGAGEQYF; CDR3nt: TGCGCCAGCAGCTACGATCTAGCGGGAGCAGGGGAGCAGTACTTC
d_gene: -; abundance: -; len: 13; j_gene: TRBJ2-5; v_gene: TRBV29-1; CDR3aa: CSVPGNLEETQYF; CDR3nt: TGCAGCGTCCCAGGGAACCTGGAGGAGACCCAGTACTTC
d_gene: -; abundance: -; len: 13; j_gene: TRBJ2-5; v_gene: TRBV5-4; CDR3aa: CASSFDGKETQYF; CDR3nt: TGTGCCAGCAGCTTTGACGGGAAAGAGACCCAGTACTTC
d_gene: TRBD2; abundance: few; len: 16; j_gene: TRBJ2-2; v_gene: TRBV15; CDR3aa: CATSRGRTSGSRELFF; CDR3nt: TGTGCCACCAGCCGGGGGCGGACTAGCGGGAGCAGGGAGCTGTTTTTT
d_gene: -; abundance: -; len: 13; j_gene: TRBJ1-2; v_gene: TRBV5-6; CDR3aa: CASSARGFYGYTF; CDR3nt: TGTGCCAGCAGCGCCAGGGGTTTCTATGGCTACACCTTC
d_gene: -; abundance: -; len: 16; j_gene: TRBJ1-5; v_gene: TRBV19; CDR3aa: CASSHPFERVDQPQHF; CDR3nt: TGTGCCAGTAGTCACCCCTTTGAGCGGGTGGATCAGCCCCAGCATTTT
d_gene: -; abundance: -; len: 15; j_gene: TRBJ1-2; v_gene: TRBV20-1; CDR3aa: CSAKGPTADGYGYTF; CDR3nt: TGCAGTGCTAAGGGTCCGACAGCCGACGGCTATGGCTACACCTTC